This TCR beta chain derives from a study of blood T cell repertoires in COVID-19. Across the study: Samples came from the United States, Italy and Spain, spanning acute and convalescent COVID-19. PBMCs, B-cell-depleted T cells, or T cells provided the cDNA or gDNA that made up the material.

Original processing notes: Estimates of nucleated cell counts were drawn from the amplification of reference gene primers. Using immunoSEQ multiplex PCR, the repertoire was profiled, and TCRdb retains in-frame clones only, with some absent. The DNA was the basis for D and trimming; V, J and clone size are from that table. The table includes tens of thousands of clones, around 86% detected once. Seattle patients were enrolled during active infection and followed longitudinally. This clone was recorded a few times. This TCR was sampled from a man aged 55 to 70 with COVID-19, enrolled during active disease. Material: peripheral blood.

The CDR3, as DNA: TGTGCCAGCAGCTTAACGAGGGCTAGCACAGATACGCAGTATTTT. Its protein product is CASSLTRASTDTQYF. V gene TRBV7-2 combines with J gene TRBJ2-3, with a weak D call TRBD2 (5 bases). Trimming stripped 2 bases from V and 0 bases from J, with 9 bases between. Germline V gene lookup returns CDR1 SGHTA and CDR2 FQGNSA. The CDR3 totals 15 residues. Full variable domain (missing parts from reference TRBV7-2 and TRBJ2-3): GAGVSQSPSNKVTEKGKDVELRCDPISGHTALYWYRQSLGQGLEFLIYFQGNSAPDKSGLPSDRFSAERTGGSVSTLTIQRTQQEDSAVYLCASSLTRASTDTQYFGPGTRLTVL.